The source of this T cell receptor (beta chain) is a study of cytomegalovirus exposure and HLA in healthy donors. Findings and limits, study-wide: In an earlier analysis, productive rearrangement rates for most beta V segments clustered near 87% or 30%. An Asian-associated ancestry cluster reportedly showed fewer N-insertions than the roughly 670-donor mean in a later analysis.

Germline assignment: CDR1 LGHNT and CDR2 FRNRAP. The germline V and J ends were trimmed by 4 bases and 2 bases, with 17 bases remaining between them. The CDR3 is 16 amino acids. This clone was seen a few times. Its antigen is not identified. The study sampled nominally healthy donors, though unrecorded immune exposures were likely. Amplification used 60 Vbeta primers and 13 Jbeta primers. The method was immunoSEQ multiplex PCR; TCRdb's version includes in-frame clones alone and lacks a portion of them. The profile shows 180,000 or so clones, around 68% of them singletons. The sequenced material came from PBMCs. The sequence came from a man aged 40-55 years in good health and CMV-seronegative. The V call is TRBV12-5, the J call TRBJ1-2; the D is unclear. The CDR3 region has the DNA TGTGCTAGTGGTTGGACCTCGGAGGAGGGAAACTATGGCTACACCTTC. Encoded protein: CASGWTSEEGNYGYTF.